A single sample is the source of the 26 T cell receptor beta chains below, sequenced in a study of radiotherapy plus CTLA-4 blockade in lung cancer. TCRdb's table, derived via immunoSEQ multiplex PCR, lists solely in-frame clones and lacks some. Here the sample spans about 38,000 clones, 70% to 75% being singletons. The sequencing used peripheral blood, collected from a patient treated with radiotherapy plus ipilimumab. Every receptor here comes from a human donor with non-small cell lung cancer who had stable disease on radiotherapy plus ipilimumab.

This clone was detected only a few times. J is TRBJ2-5 and V is TRBV13; D is unclear. Germline CDR1 and CDR2: PRHDT and FYEKMQ (reference sequence). The V gene lost 0 bases and the J gene lost 5 bases, with 13 bases spanning the gap. This CDR3 comprises 15 residues. The CDR3 spells CASSLGRSRAETQYF. The CDR3 DNA sequence: TGTGCCAGCAGCTTAGGCCGTAGCCGGGCGGAGACCCAGTACTTC.

The chain recombines TRBV6-1 with TRBJ1-4; perhaps TRBD1 as D (5 bases). V lost 3 bases and J lost 5, with 10 bases in between. The length of the CDR3 is 14 residues. Germline V gene data show CDR1 as MNHNS and CDR2 as SASEGT. The DNA of the CDR3 is TGTGCCAGCAGTGAGATAGGGGCCAATGAAAAACTGTTTTTT. It codes for CASSEIGANEKLFF.

This chain joins TRBV5-1 and TRBJ2-1; D gene ambiguous. CDR1 and CDR2 (germline): SGHRS, YFSETQ. Trimming left V 0 bases short and J 4 bases short, with 11 bases between. The CDR3 covers 15 residues. The CDR3 is CASSLATAGYNEQFF. The CDR3 DNA is TGCGCCAGCAGCTTGGCCACCGCAGGATACAATGAGCAGTTCTTC.

This chain connects TRBV30 to TRBJ1-1; 7 bases match TRBD1. The CDR3 spans 14 residues. The V gene end was trimmed by 4 bases and the J gene end by 5 bases; junction bases not matched to a gene: 10. The germline CDR1 and CDR2 sequences are GTSNPN and SVGIG (reference sequence). CDR3 nucleotide sequence: TGTGCCTGGACTAGAGGGGGCCCGATTACTGAAGCTTTCTTT. The encoded protein is CAWTRGGPITEAFF.

V and J are TRBV7-3 and TRBJ2-6, with TRBD1 matching 8 bases. Unmatched junction bases numbered 10, after V lost 5 bases and J lost 1 base. The CDR3 length is 18 residues. Per the germline V gene, CDR1 is SGHTA and CDR2 is FQGTGA. CDR3 sequence (DNA): TGTGCCAGCAGCCGAGGACAGGGTGTTTTGTCTGGGGCCAACGTCCTGACTTTC. It codes for CASSRGQGVLSGANVLTF.

The chain has TRBV6-1 and TRBJ1-6; tentative D call: TRBD1 (5 bases). V lost 4 bases, J lost 11 bases, and 12 bases lay in between. This CDR3 is 13 amino acids long. Germline loops: CDR1 MNHNS, CDR2 SASEGT. The CDR3 DNA is TGTGCCAGCAGTGGGAAAGGGGTTCCACCCCTCCACTTT. Its protein is CASSGKGVPPLHF.

In its sample, this clone was seen a few times. V and J are TRBV5-5 and TRBJ2-7; 9 bases align to TRBD1. The CDR3 covers 15 residues. Trimming cost V 2 bases and J 2 bases; bases outside gene matches: 5. CDR1 SGHKS and CDR2 YYEKEE come from the germline V gene (reference sequence). The CDR3 DNA is TGTGCCAGCAGCTTAACAGGGGGCGCAACCTACGAGCAGTACGTC. Its protein is CASSLTGGATYEQYV.

The chain has TRBV2 and TRBJ1-2, with 11 bases fitting TRBD1. Trimming took 2 bases from V and 7 from J; bases not matched to a gene: 6. Per the germline V gene, CDR1 is SNHLY and CDR2 is FYNNEI. CDR3 size: 15 residues. The CDR3 sequence: CASSERTGGAFGYTF. The CDR3 nucleotides are TGTGCCAGCAGTGAAAGGACAGGGGGCGCATTTGGCTACACCTTC.

The chain recombines TRBV9 with TRBJ1-4; D is unresolved. The CDR3 is 16 residues long. CDR1 and CDR2 (germline): SGDLS, YYNGEE. Trimming left V 10 bases short and J 0 bases short, with 19 bases between. This CDR3 is CAPIVSTPPTNEKLFF. The CDR3 DNA is TGTGCCCCCATCGTGTCTACTCCCCCAACTAATGAAAAACTGTTTTTT.

This clone was observed once. The rearrangement joins TRBV28 to TRBJ1-1; no reliable D call. Germline V CDR1 and CDR2: MDHEN, SYDVKM. V shed 3 bases and J shed 8 bases, with 10 bases lying between them. The CDR3 is 12 residues long. The CDR3 sequence is CASSLNRGEAFF. The DNA for the CDR3 is TGTGCCAGCAGTTTGAACCGGGGAGAAGCTTTCTTT. Variable domain in full (rest from reference TRBV28 and TRBJ1-1): DVKVTQSSRYLVKRTGEKVFLECVQDMDHENMFWYRQDPGLGLRLIYFSYDVKMKEKGDIPEGYSVSREKKERFSLILESASTNQTSMYLCASSLNRGEAFFGQGTRLTVV.

A single count supports this clone. V gene TRBV19 combines with J gene TRBJ1-1; 8 nucleotides match TRBD1. The V gene's germline CDR1 is LNHDA and CDR2 SQIVND (reference sequence). V lost 2 bases, J lost 1 base, and 6 bases stayed unmatched. The CDR3 has 16 amino acids. The CDR3 loop reads CASSIFGQGANTEAFF. CDR3 nucleotide sequence: TGTGCCAGTAGTATATTTGGTCAGGGGGCGAACACTGAAGCTTTCTTT.

This clone was picked up one time. This chain links TRBV5-6 with TRBJ2-3; 11 nucleotides agree with TRBD2. CDR1 SGHDT and CDR2 YYEEEE come from the germline V gene. The CDR3 has 17 amino acids. V was clipped by 0 bases and J by 4 bases; unmatched bases: 7. CDR3 residues: CASSLVVTSGVADTQYF. As DNA, the CDR3 is TGTGCCAGCAGCTTGGTAGTGACTAGCGGGGTGGCAGATACGCAGTATTTT.

The CDR3 nucleotides are TGTGCCAGCAGCTGGGGACAGGGAGGTGAAAAACTGTTTTTT. Translated: CASSWGQGGEKLFF. V gene TRBV5-5 combines with J gene TRBJ1-4; 9 nucleotides align to TRBD1. The J segment lost 7 bases and the V segment lost 3 bases, leaving 4 bases of the junction unmatched. Germline-derived CDR1 and CDR2 are SGHKS and YYEKEE (reference sequence). The CDR3 consists of 14 residues.

V gene TRBV18 combines with J gene TRBJ1-6; D is undetermined. Deletions cut 0 bases from V and 7 bases from J, with 10 bases between. CDR1 is KGHSH, CDR2 LQKENI, per germline. The CDR3 contains 15 residues. In nucleotides, the CDR3 is TGTGCCAGCTCACCACCCGGGTTCCTAAATTCACCCCTCCACTTT. It translates to CASSPPGFLNSPLHF.

The rearrangement links TRBV6-5 to TRBJ2-5; 8 bases are shared with TRBD1. The trim removed 5 bases at V and 3 bases at J, leaving 2 bases unmatched. Germline CDR1 and CDR2: MNHEY and SVGAGI. The CDR3 covers 13 residues. The CDR3 nucleotides are TGTGCCAGCAGTCGGACAGGGAAAGAGACCCAGTACTTC. Its protein product is CASSRTGKETQYF.

This clone was recorded once. The chain combines TRBV7-2 with TRBJ1-5; a weak D match, TRBD1 (5 bases). Germline assignment: CDR1 SGHTA and CDR2 FQGNSA. This CDR3 is built from 14 residues. V gave up 4 bases and J gave up 6 bases, with 13 bases separating them. The CDR3 region is CASSSGLRAQPQHF. The CDR3 bases are TGTGCCAGCAGCTCAGGGTTAAGGGCTCAGCCCCAGCATTTT.

CDR3 residues: CASSFSRPEAFF. CDR3 nucleotides: TGTGCCAGCAGCTTCAGCCGGCCTGAAGCTTTCTTT. The J gene is TRBJ1-1, the V gene TRBV13; D gene uncertain. The CDR3 totals 12 residues. V lost 3 bases, J lost 6 bases, and 8 bases lay in between. In germline, CDR1 is PRHDT, CDR2 FYEKMQ (reference sequence).

The chain is built from TRBV6-5 and TRBJ1-3; 10 bases line up with TRBD1. Germline CDR1 MNHEY, CDR2 SVGAGI. Unmatched junction bases numbered 1, after V lost 2 bases and J lost 0 bases. The CDR3 is 16 residues long. The DNA of the CDR3 is TGTGCCAGCAGTTACGGGACAGGGGTCTCTGGAAACACCATATATTTT. Translation gives CASSYGTGVSGNTIYF.

The chain joins TRBV18 to TRBJ1-4, with D possibly TRBD1 on 5 matching bases. The CDR3 totals 13 residues. Looked up from germline, CDR1 is KGHSH and CDR2 is LQKENI. V gave up 2 bases and J gave up 5 bases, with 6 bases separating them. The CDR3 loop is CASSPGDNEKLFF. The CDR3 nucleotides are TGTGCCAGCTCACCAGGGGACAATGAAAAACTGTTTTTT.

This clone has a single count. The chain employs TRBV6-5 and TRBJ1-1, with TRBD1 as a possible D gene (5 bases). This CDR3 is 16 amino acids long. Trimming took 2 bases from V and 0 from J, leaving 13 bases between them. The germline CDR1 and CDR2 sequences are MNHEY and SVGAGI. For the CDR3, the DNA is TGTGCCAGCAGTTACGGGCAGGGTAGAATGAACACTGAAGCTTTCTTT. Its protein product is CASSYGQGRMNTEAFF.

The V gene is TRBV6-5, the J gene TRBJ2-7; D remains unclear. Germline V gives CDR1 MNHEY, CDR2 SVGAGI. CDR3 size: 13 residues. Trimming took 6 bases from V and 0 from J, leaving 9 bases between them. CDR3 residues: CASRKGHSYEQYF. DNA of the CDR3: TGTGCCAGCAGGAAGGGCCACTCCTACGAGCAGTACTTC.

J is TRBJ2-5 and V is TRBV6-5, with TRBD1 as a possible D gene (6 bases). V lost 5 bases to trimming and J lost 1 base, with 11 bases between them. The CDR3 has 14 residues. The V gene's germline CDR1 is MNHEY and CDR2 SVGAGI. The CDR3 DNA follows: TGTGCCAGCAGTGTCCGGGACACCCAAGAGACCCAGTACTTC. This sequence encodes CASSVRDTQETQYF.

V is TRBV9 and J is TRBJ1-2; 9 nucleotides agree with TRBD1. The germline gives CDR1 SGDLS, CDR2 YYNGEE. This CDR3 is built from 15 residues. Unmatched junction bases numbered 8, after V lost 4 bases and J lost 4 bases. The CDR3 sequence: CASSRDRDHSYGYTF. CDR3 DNA: TGTGCCAGCAGCCGGGACAGGGATCATAGCTATGGCTACACCTTC.

The chain combines TRBV6-1 with TRBJ1-2; D gene ambiguous. V shed 7 bases and J shed 5 bases, with 11 bases lying between them. Germline CDR1 reads MNHNS; CDR2 reads SASEGT. The CDR3 spans 12 residues. Here the CDR3 DNA reads TGTGCCAGCACCAATCCCGGGTATGGCTACACCTTC. This codes for CASTNPGYGYTF.

The chain has TRBV9 and TRBJ2-5, with 7 bases lining up with TRBD1. Germline CDR1 reads SGDLS; CDR2 reads YYNGEE. The CDR3 consists of 16 residues. The V segment lost 4 bases and the J segment 1 base; nucleotides outside the gene matches: 10. The CDR3 loop reads CASSPRQGPFQETQYF. The CDR3 nucleotides are TGTGCCAGCAGCCCACGACAGGGTCCCTTCCAAGAGACCCAGTACTTC.

The chain employs TRBV2 and TRBJ1-4, with D tentatively TRBD1 (5 bases). With 3 bases removed from V and 10 bases from J, the gap between germline ends came to 24 bases. This CDR3 has 17 residues. In germline, CDR1 is SNHLY, CDR2 FYNNEI. CDR3 sequence: CASSEVSIQGEGGKLFF. The DNA for the CDR3 is TGTGCCAGCAGTGAGGTGTCCATCCAGGGAGAAGGAGGAAAACTGTTTTTT.